In its sample, the clone carrying this T cell receptor (beta chain) was seen many times. Its antigen is unknown. The data stem from a study of human T cells and chemical hapten exposure. About the study: Variability of per-sample TCR yields stemmed mainly from small differences in pooled library volume.

Time point: patch test 1, 2 weeks after DPC sensitization. Sample treatment: therapeutic diphenylcyclopropenone sensitization with weekly scalp DPC. Attachment of unique molecular identifiers to individual cDNA molecules was performed in the library. Via MiXCR, TCRdb re-called the RACE reads, giving one row per CDR3 protein. Among around 71,000 distinct CDR3 sequences listed, over 7.5% were seen once. Broader study findings: TCRs exceeding 1 in 1000 frequency stayed unchanged with DPC sensitization.

The material was whole blood, obtained in connection with sensitization to the hapten diphenylcyclopropenone (DPC). The receptor was isolated from a middle-aged woman with alopecia areata. Some clones in this sample may be carry-over from other donors' samples.

DNA for the CDR3: TGTGCCAGCAGTTTAGGGACAGGGGCCACAGATACGCAGTATTTT. It translates to CASSLGTGATDTQYF. The chain employs TRBV28 and TRBJ2-3, with 10 bases identical to TRBD1. Germline V gene lookup returns CDR1 MDHEN and CDR2 SYDVKM. The CDR3 loop spans 15 amino acids. The V gene end was trimmed by 2 bases and the J gene end by 2 bases; junction bases not matched to a gene: 1.